The T cell receptor beta chain described here comes from a study of Tregs in tolerant kidney transplant recipients (dated by TCRdb to between 2018 and 2020). Study-wide context: Before combined kidney and bone marrow transplantation, this study identified donor-specific regulatory T cells using TCRbeta sequencing and then followed those same cells after transplant.

The germline V gene yields SGDLS for CDR1 and YYNGEE for CDR2. Trimmed from V: 6 bases; trimmed from J: 2 bases; junction bases lacking a gene match: 8. Including cysteine and phenylalanine, the CDR3 has 15 amino acids. Only CDR3 DNA remains: 45 bases, in frame from the first base. What the research found in general, with its limitations: Biological reproducibility was not examined directly, but technical replication error appeared to be minimal. Donor-specific Treg expansion exceeded global Treg expansion in tolerant patients, suggesting antigen-driven rather than nonspecific expansion. PCR primers changed over time for some patients, so nucleotide-level comparison across those patients' samples was not possible. Expanding Tregs with activated donor B cells appeared to identify the most biologically relevant and donor-specific TCRbeta repertoire. The study was constrained by small patient numbers, and validation of the findings is required in larger populations and under other immunosuppression protocols.

Notes on this clone: Its binding antigen is unknown. Base quality data are lacking; no much larger clone is found one base away.

This specimen's time point label, per the study, means: 6 months after combined kidney and bone marrow transplant. The transplants used related donors along with nonmyeloablative bone marrow transplantation, and in the human trials mixed chimerism was transient. Unstimulated Tregs (CD4+CD25+CD127-), CD4+ non-Tregs (CD4+CD25-), CD4 and CD8 cells were FACS-sorted from thawed PBMCs. The patients were a few recipients of combined kidney and bone marrow transplants from the ITN036ST trial, and samples were available only from these trial subjects. Healthy control blood was processed to PBMCs with a Ficoll density gradient and then cryopreserved, whereas patient PBMCs were collected both before and after transplant. For TCRbeta CDR3 sequencing, genomic DNA from the sorted cells was extracted using the QIAGEN DNeasy Blood and Tissue Kit. High-throughput TCRbeta CDR3 sequencing, which included PCR amplification with bias correction and internal controls, was done commercially through immunoSEQ. The study's processing was this. Unique productive TCRbeta sequences were defined by CDR3 nucleotide sequence when primers matched and otherwise by CDR3 amino acid sequence together with Vbeta and Jbeta genes. Sorting error was corrected by removing sequences shared between sorted populations at a frequency ratio of 2:1 or less, and the remaining shared sequences were assigned to the higher population. A sequence was defined as donor-reactive if the sequence was expanded at least 5-fold in CFSE-low cells compared with unstimulated cells and had a frequency of at least 0.01% in CFSE-low cells. Repertoire divergence was quantified by Jensen-Shannon divergence calculated from the top 100 TCRbeta sequences ranked by frequency. When a sample had multiple sequencing runs, each run was corrected for sorting error separately and the runs were then pooled. In its TCRdb copy, this immuneACCESS table keeps in-frame sequences only and misses some clones. Where compared with another copy, unresolved V genes explain less than half of these, and the others have no known cause. D and trimming were read from the DNA, whereas the V and J calls and clone size are those reported in that table. The sample data list 65,000 or so clones, and over 75% of these were observed just once. The top ten clones comprise 3.8% of the sample.

The rearrangement joined TRBV9 to TRBJ2-3, and TRBD2 matches 8 of the central bases. The origin of this receptor is a human patient who received a combined kidney and bone marrow transplant. Some T cells seen after a transplant may have their origin in the graft donor. The source was CD4+ T cells from blood (PBMCs), collected 6 months after the transplant. CDR3 protein: CASTSRGAYTDTQYF. Read as DNA, the sequence is TGTGCCAGCACCTCGCGGGGGGCCTACACAGATACGCAGTATTTT.